The following is a T cell receptor (beta chain) sequence with its context. Its antigen has not been determined. No base quality information exists; no much larger clone differs at one position. TCRbeta CDR3 regions were amplified from genomic DNA using the immunoSEQ Assay, a bias-controlled multiplex PCR. In the paper's pipeline: The number of nucleated cells in each sample was estimated from the amplification of reference gene primers within the assay. Sequence reads were collapsed and filtered to measure the absolute abundance of every unique TCRbeta CDR3 rearrangement. For each sample, productive Simpson clonality was calculated by taking the square root of Simpson's diversity index across productive rearrangements. The source is immuneACCESS, and TCRdb retained only in-frame sequences with V and J called. Part of the clones is not carried over; for the studies checked, unresolved V genes explain less than half of this, and the remainder is unexplained. That table is the source of V, J and clone size, and D and trimming were worked out from the DNA. In this sample the table shows under 200,000 clones, around 84% of which occur a single time. In total, the top ten clones hold less than 0.7% of the sample.

Its CDR3 holds 13 amino acids, cysteine through phenylalanine. CDR3 DNA only is kept here, 39 bases in frame from base 1. Here V drops 6 bases and J drops 6 bases, and the junction holds 5 bases not matched to any gene. The record originates from a study of blood T cell repertoires in COVID-19 (dated by TCRdb to about 2020). Regarding the study in general: Samples from collaborators originated in the United States, Italy and Spain and spanned both the acute and convalescent phases of COVID-19. The material from the prospective study consisted of cDNA or gDNA derived from T cells, B-cell-depleted T cells, or PBMCs. Subjects who had been exposed to COVID-19, were actively infected with it, or had recovered from it provided the deeply sampled blood TCRbeta repertoires that made up the dataset. The repertoires were released in a freely available public database intended as a resource for research on the immune response to SARS-CoV-2. Samples came from the ongoing ImmuneRACE study (first 160 participants) plus 1,254 subjects from 6 global collaborators. The sample metadata nearly always contained a de-identified subject ID, COVID-19 status, age in years and sex. Where available, HLA class I and class II types were obtained from metadata supplied by the sample provider rather than from assay-based typing. What the authors observed across the whole study: The amount of clinical and demographic metadata varied by source and participant and was provided uncurated.

One collaborating source in Seattle enrolled patients while the patients were actively infected and followed the patients over time throughout the course of disease. Whole blood was collected in K2EDTA tubes by collaborating institutions according to the institutions' own protocols. For TCRbeta analysis, collaborator samples were shipped as frozen whole blood, as isolated PBMCs, or as DNA extracted from either sample type. The receptor chain draws on TRBV12-3 or TRBV12-4 and TRBJ1-1, and TRBD1 matches 9 of the central bases. Sequencing was carried out using peripheral blood. The TCR originated in a man in his 60s with COVID-19, enrolled during active disease. The nucleotides read TGTGCCAGCAGGGGACAGGGAATTTCTGAAGCTTTCTTT. This sequence encodes CASRGQGISEAFF.